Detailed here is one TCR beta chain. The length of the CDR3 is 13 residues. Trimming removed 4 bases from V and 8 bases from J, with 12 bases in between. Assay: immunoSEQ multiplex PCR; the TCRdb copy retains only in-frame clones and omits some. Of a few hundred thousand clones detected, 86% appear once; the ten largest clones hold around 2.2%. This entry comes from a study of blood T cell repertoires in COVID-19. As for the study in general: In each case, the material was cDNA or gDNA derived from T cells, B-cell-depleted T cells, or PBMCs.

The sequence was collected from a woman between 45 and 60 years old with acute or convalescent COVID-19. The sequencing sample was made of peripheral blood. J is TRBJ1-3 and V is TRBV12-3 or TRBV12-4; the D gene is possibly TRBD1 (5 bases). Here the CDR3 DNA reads TGTGCCAGCAGTTACGCGGCGGGGGACACCATATATTTT. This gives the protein CASSYAAGDTIYF.